This T cell receptor (beta chain) was retrieved from a study of T-cell memory formation after mild COVID-19. Overall study context: Each donor largely had its own TCR clusters.

5'RACE primed at constant segments yielded TCR alpha and TCR beta cDNA libraries bearing sample barcodes and UMIs. TCRdb used MiXCR to reprocess the 5' RACE reads, holding one entry per CDR3 protein. Among around 250,000 distinct CDR3 sequences listed, approximately 15% were seen once. This CDR3 has 15 residues. Trimming took off 5 bases at V and 0 bases at J, with 11 bases between the two ends. CDR1 MNHEY and CDR2 SVGEGT come from the germline V gene. Points from the study as a whole: Cross-reactive memory appears to have joined, as suggested by some responding clones showing up in pre-infection memory.

Of note for this clonotype: Its matching antigen is unknown.

Sequenced material: PBMCs or a T cell subset sorted from them (not recorded which). This receptor was identified in a man between 18 and 35 years old who had mild COVID-19 (a few samples of this study predate the infection). Cell type and time point are not known. The V and J genes are TRBV6-2 or TRBV6-3 and TRBJ1-5, with TRBD1 as a possible D gene (5 bases). CDR3 sequence (DNA): TGTGCCAGCAGTCCTTCGACAGATAGCAATCAGCCCCAGCATTTT. Translated, it gives CASSPSTDSNQPQHF.